This TCR beta chain came from a study of blood T cells in healthy people across ages. General study points: A greater number of naive CD4+ cells and higher diversity distinguished long-lived donors from aged donors. Roughly linear declines in TCR beta diversity per million T cells occurred with age.

The CDR3 is made up of 15 amino acids. Germline V CDR1 and CDR2: SQVTM, ANQGSEA. The ends were cut back, 3 bases at V and 6 bases at J, with 18 bases in the middle. This clonotype was seen repeatedly, ten times or more. As yet, its antigen is unknown. Every participating donor contributed approximately 10 milliliters of peripheral blood through a draw. Per-sample yields of isolated PBMCs were at least 6 million. A second roughly 7 to 11 cycle PCR used barcoded and J-beta primers. TCRdb analysed the 5' RACE reads with MiXCR anew, one entry per CDR3 protein. The repertoire holds about a million distinct CDR3 sequences, with roughly 50% as singletons.

The source is a man in his thirties or forties in good health. The J gene is TRBJ2-1, the V gene TRBV29-1; D gene unclear. Sequencing used blood. As DNA, the CDR3 is TGCAGCGTTGACTCCCGGTGGGGTTCATCCAATGAGCAGTTCTTC. Protein product: CSVDSRWGSSNEQFF.